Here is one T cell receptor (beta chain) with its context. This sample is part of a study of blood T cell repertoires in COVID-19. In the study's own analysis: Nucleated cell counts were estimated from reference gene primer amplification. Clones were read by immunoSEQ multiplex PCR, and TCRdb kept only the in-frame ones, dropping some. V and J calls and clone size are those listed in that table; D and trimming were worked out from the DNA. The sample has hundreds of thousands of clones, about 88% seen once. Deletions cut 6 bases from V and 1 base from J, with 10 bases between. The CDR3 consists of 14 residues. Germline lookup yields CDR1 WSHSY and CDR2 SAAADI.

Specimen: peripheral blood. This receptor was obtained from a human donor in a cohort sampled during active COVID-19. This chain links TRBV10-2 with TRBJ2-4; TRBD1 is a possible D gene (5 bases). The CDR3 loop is CASRDNLAKNIQYF. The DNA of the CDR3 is TGCGCCAGCAGGGACAATCTGGCCAAAAACATTCAGTACTTC.